This passage covers 32 T cell receptor beta chains from one sample sequenced in a study of T cell repertoires in cytomegalovirus infection. No antigen has been assigned to these receptors. Each CDR3 protein gets one entry after TCRdb re-called the reads with MiXCR. The sample consists of 50,000 or so distinct CDR3 sequences, around 20% of them appearing once. The specimen was CD8+ T cells from cultured PBMCs, collected from culture after CMV antigen stimulation. The receptors derive from a human donor in good health (CMV status not recorded). Some clones in this sample may be carry-over from other donors' samples.

The rearrangement links TRBV11-2 to TRBJ2-7, with TRBD2 identical over 7 bases. Germline lookup yields CDR1 SGHAT and CDR2 FQNNGV. Unmatched junction bases numbered 11, after V lost 5 bases and J lost 7 bases. The CDR3 has 14 amino acids. The CDR3 region is CASSPGGSDREQYF. CDR3 DNA sequence: TGTGCCAGCAGCCCGGGGGGTTCGGATCGAGAGCAGTACTTC.

The rearrangement links TRBV7-8 to TRBJ2-1; D is unresolved. V dropped 5 bases and J dropped 8 bases, with 10 bases sitting between them. CDR3 size: 12 residues. CDR1 is SGHVS, CDR2 FQNEAQ, per germline. CDR3 DNA: TGTGCCAGCAGCCCCACCCCAGATGAGCAGTTCTTC. Encoded protein: CASSPTPDEQFF.

In this sample, this clonotype turned up a few times. This chain joins TRBV28 and TRBJ1-5, with D perhaps TRBD1 (6 bases). In germline, CDR1 is MDHEN, CDR2 SYDVKM. CDR3 length: 13 residues. V gave up 6 bases and J gave up 11 bases, with 17 bases separating them. CDR3 bases: TGTGCCAGCAGCCCAGGGGTGTTATGGACCCAGCATTTT. It specifies CASSPGVLWTQHF.

This clonotype was counted ten times or more. This chain uses TRBV4-2 with TRBJ2-2; D call uncertain. CDR1 and CDR2 (germline): LGHNA, YNFKEQ. V lost 1 base, J lost 3 bases, and 9 bases lay in between. The CDR3 covers 15 residues. The CDR3 is CASSQVTEDTGELFF. The CDR3 DNA sequence: TGTGCCAGCAGCCAAGTCACCGAGGACACCGGGGAGCTGTTTTTT.

The rearrangement links TRBV11-2 to TRBJ2-4; possibly TRBD1 or TRBD2 for D (6 bases each). Trimming stripped 3 bases from V and 1 base from J, with 16 bases between. The CDR3 totals 17 residues. Germline CDR1 is SGHAT and CDR2 is FQNNGV. The CDR3 is CASSFQGGRLAKNIQYF. CDR3 in DNA: TGTGCCAGCAGCTTCCAAGGGGGGAGGCTGGCCAAAAACATTCAGTACTTC.

The gene calls are TRBV11-1 and TRBJ2-1, with D perhaps matching TRBD2 (6 bases). The CDR3 is 16 amino acids. Between the trimmed V and J ends, which lost 1 base and 6 bases, there was a span of 16 bases. CDR1 and CDR2 from the germline V gene are SGHAT and FQDESV (reference sequence). The DNA for the CDR3 is TGTGCCAGCAGCTTAGATAGACTAGTTCCGGCCAATGAGCAGTTCTTC. Amino acids: CASSLDRLVPANEQFF. Variable domain in full (rest from reference TRBV11-1 and TRBJ2-1): EAEVAQSPRYKITEKSQAVAFWCDPISGHATLYWYRQILGQGPELLVQFQDESVVDDSQLPKDRFSAERLKGVDSTLKIQPAELGDSAMYLCASSLDRLVPANEQFFGPGTRLTVL.

The sample holds a few counts of this clonotype. The rearrangement uses TRBV7-9 and TRBJ2-7; no reliable D call. Germline V gene data show CDR1 as SEHNR and CDR2 as FQNEAQ (reference sequence). The V and J ends lost 5 bases and 2 bases respectively, with 10 bases between them. This CDR3 is 13 amino acids long. The CDR3, as DNA: TGTGCCAGCAGCGCACTGGGGACCTACGAGCAGTACTTC. Translation gives CASSALGTYEQYF.

V gene TRBV10-3 combines with J gene TRBJ2-3; no definite D call. The V end lost 6 bases, the J end lost 4 bases, and 14 bases lay between the germline ends. This CDR3 is built from 14 residues. Germline V gives CDR1 ENHRY, CDR2 SYGVKD. CDR3 residues: CAISLITAPDTQYF. The CDR3 DNA follows: TGTGCCATCAGCTTGATCACGGCGCCAGATACGCAGTATTTT.

This clonotype came up a few times. The chain has TRBV7-9 and TRBJ1-2; 8 bases are a match to TRBD1. After removal of 1 base from V and 2 bases from J, the junction contained 6 bases not matched to a gene. Germline CDR1 and CDR2: SEHNR and FQNEAQ (reference sequence). This CDR3 has 16 amino acids. The CDR3 sequence: CASSLVGQGINYGYTF. The DNA of the CDR3 is TGTGCCAGCAGCTTAGTTGGACAGGGCATCAACTATGGCTACACCTTC.

This clonotype was detected a few times. The chain couples TRBV10-1 to TRBJ2-7; no clear D gene. The CDR3 length is 9 residues. The germline V gene has CDR1 WNHNN and CDR2 SYGVQD (reference sequence). V was clipped by 5 bases and J by 5 bases, with 1 base between them. The CDR3: CASSNEQYF. The DNA for the CDR3 is TGCGCCAGCAGTAACGAGCAGTACTTC.

This clonotype appeared a few times. This sequence joins TRBV4-1 and TRBJ2-1, with 9 bases matching TRBD2. CDR3 length: 15 residues. Looked up from germline, CDR1 is MGHRA and CDR2 is YSYEKL. The V gene end was trimmed by 4 bases and the J gene end by 10 bases; junction bases not matched to a gene: 11. CDR3 DNA: TGCGCCAGCAGCCGCCCTAGCGGGGCCTCTTTGGAGCAGTTCTTC. Residues: CASSRPSGASLEQFF.

The rearrangement uses TRBV7-8 and TRBJ1-1; a possible D gene is TRBD1 (6 bases). V dropped 5 bases and J dropped 7 bases, with 11 bases sitting between them. Germline V lookup: CDR1 SGHVS, CDR2 FQNEAQ. There are 12 residues in the CDR3. The CDR3 loop is CASSLGGIEAFF. The CDR3 DNA reads as TGTGCCAGCAGCCTAGGGGGAATTGAAGCTTTCTTT.

The sample holds a few counts of this clonotype. This sequence joins TRBV28 and TRBJ2-3, with TRBD1 identical over 9 bases. The CDR3 runs to 17 residues. Germline values: CDR1 MDHEN, CDR2 SYDVKM. V lost 4 bases, J lost 2 bases, and 10 bases stayed unmatched. The CDR3: CASSSIDRGSFTDTQYF. The CDR3 DNA reads TGTGCCAGCAGTTCCATAGACAGGGGGAGTTTCACAGATACGCAGTATTTT.

The chain is built from TRBV12-3 or TRBV12-4 and TRBJ1-1, with 9 bases aligning to TRBD1. V lost 6 bases, J lost 10 bases, and 6 bases stayed unmatched. CDR3 length equals 12 residues. The CDR3 DNA is TGTGCCAGCAGCGAACAGGGGGCGCGAGCTTTCTTT. It yields the protein CASSEQGARAFF.

A few counts support this clonotype. V gene TRBV9 combines with J gene TRBJ2-3; 12 bases fit TRBD2. The V segment lost 3 bases and the J segment 3 bases; nucleotides outside the gene matches: 8. Germline V CDR1 and CDR2: SGDLS, YYNGEE. This CDR3 region has 17 residues. DNA for the CDR3: TGTGCCAGCAGCGACCGACTAGCGGGAGATCTGACAGATACGCAGTATTTT. Translation gives CASSDRLAGDLTDTQYF. Combining the CDR3 with reference TRBV9 and TRBJ2-3 gives the whole variable domain DSGVTQTPKHLITATGQRVTLRCSPRSGDLSVYWYQQSLDQGLQFLIQYYNGEERAKGNILERFSAQQFPDLHSELNLSSLELGDSALYFCASSDRLAGDLTDTQYFGPGTRLTVL.

This clonotype was detected once. The J gene is TRBJ2-5, the V gene TRBV6-2 or TRBV6-3, with D possibly TRBD1 on 5 matching bases. The CDR3 sequence is 14 residues long. V lost 3 bases and J 4 bases, leaving 12 bases between the germline ends. Per the germline V gene, CDR1 is MNHEY and CDR2 is SVGEGT. CDR3 sequence reads: CASSYGAARETQYF. The CDR3 coding sequence is TGTGCCAGCAGTTATGGGGCGGCTCGAGAGACCCAGTACTTC.

V and J are TRBV5-1 and TRBJ2-3; D gene unclear. Trimming pared 0 bases from V and 6 bases from J, leaving 11 bases between. Germline values: CDR1 SGHRS, CDR2 YFSETQ. CDR3 length: 14 amino acids. CDR3 region: CASSLGRYLDTQYF. The CDR3 bases are TGCGCCAGCAGCTTGGGGCGGTATCTGGATACGCAGTATTTT.

This clonotype showed up just a few times. The chain recombines TRBV29-1 with TRBJ2-7; 9 bases fit TRBD1. The CDR3 length is 13 residues. CDR1 SQVTM and CDR2 ANQGSEA come from the germline V gene. J gave up 2 bases and V 5 bases, and 4 bases lay outside the gene matches. CDR3 nucleotides: TGCAGCGTTAAGACAGGGGGAACCTACGAGCAGTACTTC. Protein: CSVKTGGTYEQYF.

The V call is TRBV20-1, the J call TRBJ2-7; the D call may be TRBD1 or TRBD2 (5 bases each). CDR3 length: 14 amino acids. V dropped 3 bases and J dropped 1 base, with 13 bases sitting between them. Germline V gene data show CDR1 as DFQATT and CDR2 as SNEGSKA (reference sequence). Here the CDR3 reads CSARSRDGSYEQYF. The CDR3, as DNA: TGCAGTGCTAGGTCCCGGGACGGATCCTACGAGCAGTACTTC.

This clonotype was counted only a few times. The gene calls are TRBV9 and TRBJ2-3; 7 positions agree with TRBD2. CDR1 is SGDLS and CDR2 is YYNGEE in the germline V gene. Trimming cost V 1 base and J 2 bases; bases outside gene matches: 7. The CDR3 spans 16 residues. The CDR3 nucleotides are TGTGCCAGCAGCGTAAGGGGAGGGCAGTTCACAGATACGCAGTATTTT. It encodes CASSVRGGQFTDTQYF. The variable domain in full, completed from reference TRBV9 and TRBJ2-3, reads DSGVTQTPKHLITATGQRVTLRCSPRSGDLSVYWYQQSLDQGLQFLIQYYNGEERAKGNILERFSAQQFPDLHSELNLSSLELGDSALYFCASSVRGGQFTDTQYFGPGTRLTVL.

This chain connects TRBV19 to TRBJ2-7, with TRBD2 matching over 9 bases. Per the germline V gene, CDR1 is LNHDA and CDR2 is SQIVND (reference sequence). This CDR3 is 16 amino acids long. With 0 bases clipped from V and 5 bases from J, the junction kept 8 bases outside the gene matches. The CDR3 sequence: CASSIDGLAGVNEQYF. As DNA, the CDR3 is TGTGCCAGTAGTATAGATGGGTTAGCGGGAGTCAACGAGCAGTACTTC.

This clonotype was detected only a few times. This chain uses TRBV7-2 with TRBJ1-3; a weak D match, TRBD1 (6 bases). Germline values: CDR1 SGHTA, CDR2 FQGNSA. V was cut by 8 bases and J by 1 base, with 15 bases left in between. The CDR3 runs to 15 residues. The CDR3 spells CASPGGGASGNTIYF. The CDR3 coding sequence is TGTGCCAGCCCCGGGGGGGGCGCTTCTGGAAACACCATATATTTT.

This clonotype was observed a few times. The chain employs TRBV7-2 and TRBJ1-2; D possibly corresponds to TRBD1 (6 bases). Germline V gene sequence: CDR1 SGHTA, CDR2 FQGNSA. The CDR3 runs to 14 residues. The V and J ends lost 5 bases and 8 bases respectively, with 18 bases between them. DNA of the CDR3: TGTGCCAGCAGCCTCTCGGGGGGCCCACGGGGCTACACCTTC. It translates to CASSLSGGPRGYTF.

The table lists this clonotype with a few counts. The chain joins TRBV6-2 or TRBV6-3 to TRBJ2-1; TRBD2 matches at 8 bases. The CDR3 is 15 amino acids. V lost 8 bases, J lost 5 bases, and 11 bases stayed unmatched. The V gene's germline CDR1 is MNHEY and CDR2 SVGEGT. CDR3 amino acids: CASQFRASGHNEQFF. The CDR3 DNA reads TGTGCCAGCCAATTTAGGGCTAGCGGGCACAATGAGCAGTTCTTC.

This clonotype was seen at least ten times. The V and J genes are TRBV29-1 and TRBJ2-1; 11 nucleotides align to TRBD2. The CDR3 runs 15 residues. Germline assignment: CDR1 SQVTM and CDR2 ANQGSEA. The V and J ends lost 5 bases and 6 bases, in that order; junction bases with no gene match: 9. The CDR3 spells CSVTKTSGIFNEQFF. CDR3 sequence (DNA): TGCAGCGTTACCAAGACTAGCGGGATTTTCAATGAGCAGTTCTTC.

This sequence joins TRBV4-1 and TRBJ2-7; the D gene is possibly TRBD2 (6 bases). Trimming pared 1 base from V and 1 base from J, leaving 17 bases between. From germline, CDR1 is MGHRA and CDR2 YSYEKL. The CDR3 totals 17 residues. The CDR3 coding sequence is TGCGCCAGCAGCCAAGTCGTGAGGAGGGATAGTTCCTACGAGCAGTACTTC. It translates to CASSQVVRRDSSYEQYF.

This clonotype was detected only once. V is TRBV7-9 and J is TRBJ1-5; 9 positions match TRBD1. Germline loops: CDR1 SEHNR, CDR2 FQNEAQ (reference sequence). This CDR3 has 17 residues. After removal of 5 bases from V and 7 bases from J, the junction contained 15 bases not matched to a gene. The CDR3 spells CASSQTDPGQGRQPQHF. The CDR3 DNA sequence: TGTGCCAGCAGCCAAACCGACCCGGGACAGGGTAGGCAGCCCCAGCATTTT.

The chain uses TRBV12-3 or TRBV12-4 and TRBJ2-4; D assignment may be TRBD1 or TRBD2 (6 bases each). Trimming pared 4 bases from V and 1 base from J, leaving 14 bases between. The length of the CDR3 is 16 residues. The CDR3 reads CASSSLRGAAKNIQYF. CDR3 nucleotides: TGTGCCAGCAGTTCTTTGAGGGGGGCGGCCAAAAACATTCAGTACTTC.

In its sample, this clonotype was seen a few times. The chain recombines TRBV19 with TRBJ2-3, with 14 bases identical to TRBD2. This CDR3 is 17 amino acids long. V was clipped by 7 bases and J by 6 bases; unmatched bases: 12. Germline V gives CDR1 LNHDA, CDR2 SQIVND (reference sequence). Here the CDR3 DNA reads TGTGCCAGTACCCTGCACGGACTAGCGGGAGGACGGGATACGCAGTATTTT. It is translated as CASTLHGLAGGRDTQYF.

This sequence joins TRBV7-2 and TRBJ2-1; 14 bases are a match to TRBD2. CDR3 length: 19 residues. The J segment lost 0 bases and the V segment lost 4 bases, leaving 8 bases of the junction unmatched. Germline V gene lookup returns CDR1 SGHTA and CDR2 FQGNSA. The CDR3 sequence: CASSWRIGTSGSSYNEQFF. As DNA, the CDR3 is TGTGCCAGCAGCTGGCGCATCGGGACTAGCGGGAGCTCCTACAATGAGCAGTTCTTC.

This sequence joins TRBV6-2 or TRBV6-3 and TRBJ2-4, with D tentatively TRBD1 or TRBD2 (5 bases each). V was clipped by 2 bases and J by 5 bases, with 10 bases between them. This CDR3 has 14 amino acids. The germline V gene encodes CDR1 MNHEY and CDR2 SVGEGT. The CDR3 DNA sequence: TGTGCCAGCAGTTACGAGGGGTGGGAAAACATTCAGTACTTC. This codes for CASSYEGWENIQYF.

The chain uses TRBV27 and TRBJ2-1; D unresolved. This CDR3 contains 13 residues. V lost 6 bases and J 6 bases, leaving 12 bases between the germline ends. Germline values: CDR1 MNHEY, CDR2 SMNVEV (reference sequence). CDR3 in DNA: TGTGCCAGCAGCCCTCCCGGGCTCAATGAGCAGTTCTTC. It codes for CASSPPGLNEQFF.